The sequence of this T cell receptor beta chain was determined in a study of control samples from healthy donors and cancer patients. The CDR3 sequence is 14 residues long. V was pared by 3 bases and J by 0 bases, with 9 bases between. Germline V gives CDR1 SGDLS, CDR2 YYNGEE. Sequencing was performed with immunoSEQ multiplex PCR; in TCRdb, only in-frame clones are kept and a portion is missing. The table records about 46,000 clones, 85% to 90% of them present only once. Input material: PBMCs. The rearrangement links TRBV9 to TRBJ2-5; a weak D match, TRBD1 (6 bases). The origin of this receptor is a man aged 50 to 59 with head and neck cancer. The CDR3: CASSAGQNQETQYF. The CDR3 DNA reads TGTGCCAGCAGCGCCGGACAGAACCAAGAGACCCAGTACTTC.